Below, 26 T cell receptor beta chains from the same sample are listed, as sequenced in a study of CD8 T cells in ankylosing spondylitis. Each CDR3 protein is one row after TCRdb ran MiXCR on the 5' RACE reads. The sample contains 350,000 to 450,000 distinct CDR3 sequences, 20% to 25% of which appear only once. Sequenced sample: blood, either unsorted or a sorted T cell fraction (not recorded which). These receptors originate from a male donor with ankylosing spondylitis or in good health (not recorded which).

This chain joins TRBV28 and TRBJ1-2; D is unresolved. This CDR3 has 13 amino acids. Germline V gene lookup returns CDR1 MDHEN and CDR2 SYDVKM. Between the trimmed V and J ends, which lost 2 bases and 6 bases, there was a span of 10 bases. CDR3 in amino acids: CASSLPYTDGYTF. The CDR3 nucleotides read TGTGCCAGCAGTTTACCGTATACCGATGGCTACACCTTC.

The chain has TRBV6-4 and TRBJ2-1; the D gene could be TRBD1 or TRBD2 (5 bases each). Trimming took off 2 bases at V and 6 bases at J, with 14 bases between the two ends. The CDR3 is 15 amino acids. Germline CDR1 reads MRHNA; CDR2 reads SNTAGT. CDR3: CASSDKAEGTNEQFF. The CDR3 DNA reads TGTGCCAGCAGTGACAAGGCTGAAGGGACCAATGAGCAGTTCTTC.

V is TRBV18 and J is TRBJ2-3; tentative D call: TRBD1 (6 bases). Germline values: CDR1 KGHSH, CDR2 LQKENI. The CDR3 is made up of 16 amino acids. V lost 3 bases and J lost 2, with 15 bases in between. The CDR3 sequence is CASSPDGQFFTDTQYF. The CDR3, as DNA: TGTGCCAGCTCACCCGACGGACAGTTTTTCACAGATACGCAGTATTTT.

CDR3 loop: CASAAGISQPQHF. The DNA for the CDR3 is TGTGCTAGTGCTGCAGGGATTTCTCAGCCCCAGCATTTT. The V call is TRBV12-5, the J call TRBJ1-5; D may be TRBD1 (5 bases). V was cut by 7 bases and J by 6 bases, with 13 bases left in between. Germline lookup yields CDR1 LGHNT and CDR2 FRNRAP. The CDR3 is 13 amino acids. Drawing the rest from reference TRBV12-5 and TRBJ1-5, the complete variable domain is DARVTQTPRHKVTEMGQEVTMRCQPILGHNTVFWYRQTMMQGLELLAYFRNRAPLDDSGMPKDRFSAEMPDATLATLKIQPSEPRDSAVYFCASAAGISQPQHFGDGTRLSIL.

The chain uses TRBV10-1 and TRBJ2-1; 8 bases match TRBD2. Germline lookup yields CDR1 WNHNN and CDR2 SYGVQD (reference sequence). The CDR3 contains 14 residues. Trimming took 8 bases from V and 0 from J; bases not matched to a gene: 3. The CDR3 coding sequence is TGCGCCAGCCAAGCGGGGGACTCCTACAATGAGCAGTTCTTC. It yields the protein CASQAGDSYNEQFF.

This clonotype turned up a few times. The V and J genes are TRBV3-1 and TRBJ2-6; no reliable D call. V was trimmed by 6 bases and J by 4 bases, leaving 7 bases between them. The germline gives CDR1 LGHDT, CDR2 YNNKEL (reference sequence). The CDR3 spans 13 residues. The CDR3 region has the DNA TGTGCCAGCAGACCCCCCGGGGCCAACGTCCTGACTTTC. The encoded protein is CASRPPGANVLTF. The whole variable domain, filled in from reference TRBV3-1 and TRBJ2-6, reads DTAVSQTPKYLVTQMGNDKSIKCEQNLGHDTMYWYKQDSKKFLKIMFSYNNKELIINETVPNRFSPKSPDKAHLNLHINSLELGDSAVYFCASRPPGANVLTFGAGSRLTVL.

V and J are TRBV7-9 and TRBJ1-1; D remains unclear. This CDR3 region has 12 residues. V lost 6 bases and J 11 bases, leaving 16 bases between the germline ends. Germline loops: CDR1 SEHNR, CDR2 FQNEAQ (reference sequence). The CDR3, as DNA: TGTGCCAGCAGTTACCAGGCCAGTCGGGCTTTCTTT. Translated, it gives CASSYQASRAFF.

This clonotype has a handful of counts. The gene calls are TRBV7-9 and TRBJ2-3; TRBD2 matches 8 bases. The ends lost 2 bases at V and 4 bases at J; junction bases unmatched: 8. CDR1 SEHNR and CDR2 FQNEAQ come from the germline V gene (reference sequence). The CDR3 consists of 16 residues. CDR3 nucleotide sequence: TGTGCCAGCAGCTTATATCGCGGGGGGCCCCCAGATACGCAGTATTTT. It codes for CASSLYRGGPPDTQYF.

In this sample, this clonotype turned up a few times. This chain connects TRBV3-1 to TRBJ2-2, with D perhaps matching TRBD2 (5 bases). From germline, CDR1 is LGHDT and CDR2 YNNKEL (reference sequence). Trimming cost V 1 base and J 6 bases, with 30 bases left between them. The CDR3 runs to 21 residues. The CDR3 region has the DNA TGTGCCAGCAGCCAAGTCTCGACAAGCGGTAGCCCCCTAAGCTCTCCCGGGGAGCTGTTTTTT. Translating gives CASSQVSTSGSPLSSPGELFF.

This chain links TRBV25-1 with TRBJ2-2, with D uncertain. The V gene's germline CDR1 is MGHDK and CDR2 SYGVNS. Trimming stripped 1 base from V and 6 bases from J, with 6 bases between. The CDR3 loop spans 13 amino acids. The CDR3 region has the DNA TGTGCCAGCAGTGAATCCGGGCCCGGGGAGCTGTTTTTT. Translated, it gives CASSESGPGELFF.

The chain recombines TRBV7-9 with TRBJ2-7, with D perhaps given as TRBD1 or TRBD2 (5 bases each). V was cut by 8 bases and J by 6 bases, with 23 bases left in between. Germline CDR1 SEHNR, CDR2 FQNEAQ (reference sequence). This CDR3 comprises 15 residues. This CDR3 is CASGPGADKTFEQYF. In DNA, the CDR3 is TGTGCCAGCGGCCCCGGGGCAGACAAAACCTTCGAGCAGTACTTC.

This clonotype was seen a few times. The chain uses TRBV5-1 and TRBJ1-1, with D possibly TRBD1 on 5 matching bases. The ends were cut back, 4 bases at V and 2 bases at J, with 12 bases in the middle. The germline V gene has CDR1 SGHRS and CDR2 YFSETQ. CDR3 length equals 14 residues. Written as DNA, the CDR3 is TGCGCCAGCAGCGGGTGGCAGGGCAACACTGAAGCTTTCTTT. It is translated as CASSGWQGNTEAFF.

This clonotype appeared a few times. V gene TRBV27 combines with J gene TRBJ2-7; 8 bases match TRBD1. V shed 5 bases, J shed 9 bases, and the junction held 6 bases outside the gene matches. CDR3 length: 12 residues. Germline V gene sequence: CDR1 MNHEY, CDR2 SMNVEV (reference sequence). The DNA for the CDR3 is TGTGCCAGCAGTCAAGGGACAGGCAGGCAGTACTTC. It yields the protein CASSQGTGRQYF.

This clonotype was recorded many times. CDR3 sequence (DNA): TGCGCCAGCAGCCAAGACATTATGAACACTGAAGCTTTCTTT. Its protein is CASSQDIMNTEAFF. The chain combines TRBV4-1 with TRBJ1-1; D is ambiguous. Trimming took off 0 bases at V and 0 bases at J, with 5 bases between the two ends. This CDR3 contains 14 residues. Germline V gene lookup returns CDR1 MGHRA and CDR2 YSYEKL.

This rearrangement joins TRBV12-3 or TRBV12-4 to TRBJ2-1, with 7 bases that match TRBD2. With 7 bases clipped from V and 0 bases from J, the junction kept 6 bases outside the gene matches. CDR3 length: 15 amino acids. This CDR3 is CASTLAPSSYNEQFF. The DNA for the CDR3 is TGTGCCAGCACACTAGCGCCAAGCTCCTACAATGAGCAGTTCTTC.

The sample holds a few counts of this clonotype. The CDR3 sequence: CASSLVRGRETQYF. Here the CDR3 DNA reads TGTGCCAGCAGTTTAGTGAGGGGGAGAGAGACCCAGTACTTC. The rearrangement uses TRBV12-3 or TRBV12-4 and TRBJ2-5; the D gene is possibly TRBD1 (6 bases). V was shortened by 1 base and J by 4 bases, with 10 bases between the two germline ends. The length of the CDR3 is 14 residues.

This clonotype occurred once. The chain has TRBV5-1 and TRBJ1-1; possible D gene TRBD1, 5 bases. V gave up 5 bases and J gave up 2 bases, with 13 bases separating them. CDR1 SGHRS and CDR2 YFSETQ come from the germline V gene. The CDR3 runs to 14 residues. The CDR3 DNA follows: TGCGCCAGCAGTATCGGGGGGACCAACACTGAAGCTTTCTTT. This encodes CASSIGGTNTEAFF.

The V gene is TRBV28, the J gene TRBJ2-1, with TRBD2 identical over 11 bases. There are 14 residues in the CDR3. Germline values: CDR1 MDHEN, CDR2 SYDVKM. Germline trimming cut 5 bases from V and 7 bases from J; bases unmatched to any gene: 4. The CDR3 region has the DNA TGTGCCAGCAGTGTTAGCGGGGGGGCGAATGAGCAGTTCTTC. The encoded protein is CASSVSGGANEQFF.

This clonotype has a handful of counts. The chain recombines TRBV3-1 with TRBJ2-1, with TRBD1 matching 7 bases. The CDR3 has 16 residues. The germline V gene encodes CDR1 LGHDT and CDR2 YNNKEL (reference sequence). J was trimmed by 5 bases and V by 3 bases; bases with no gene match: 10. CDR3 nucleotide sequence: TGTGCCAGCAGCCACCCCGGACAGGCAGAAAACAATGAGCAGTTCTTC. It yields the protein CASSHPGQAENNEQFF.

There are a few counts of this clonotype. At one end the junction does not follow the germline gene, possibly because of a read error. The rearrangement uses TRBV12-3 or TRBV12-4 and TRBJ2-1, with 8 bases identical to TRBD2. The CDR3 extends over 13 amino acids. Written as DNA, the CDR3 is TGTGCCACCAGTCGGGGGGGCCAGGATGAGCAGTTCTTC. Residues: CATSRGGQDEQFF.

CDR3 loop: CASSLEGSGANVLTF. CDR3 bases: TGTGCCAGCAGCTTGGAGGGGTCTGGGGCCAACGTCCTGACTTTC. V gene TRBV5-6 combines with J gene TRBJ2-6; D perhaps matches TRBD1 (5 bases). Germline lookup yields CDR1 SGHDT and CDR2 YYEEEE. This CDR3 is 15 amino acids long. The ends were cut back, 0 bases at V and 1 base at J, with 5 bases in the middle.

This clonotype showed up just a few times. V gene TRBV28 combines with J gene TRBJ2-2; a weak D match, TRBD1 (6 bases). Germline lookup yields CDR1 MDHEN and CDR2 SYDVKM. The CDR3 runs to 13 residues. V shed 2 bases and J shed 7 bases, with 8 bases lying between them. The CDR3 spells CASSLTGIGELFF. Here the CDR3 DNA reads TGTGCCAGCAGTTTAACAGGGATCGGGGAGCTGTTTTTT.

This clonotype was observed a few times. The CDR3, as DNA: TGCGCCAGCAGCTTCTGGCCGGGACTAGGGGAAATAGATGAGCAGTTCTTC. Translated, it gives CASSFWPGLGEIDEQFF. V usage is TRBV5-1 and J usage is TRBJ2-1; 8 bases align to TRBD2. Trimming at V came to 2 bases and at J to 8 bases, leaving 15 bases not matched to a gene. Looked up from germline, CDR1 is SGHRS and CDR2 is YFSETQ. This CDR3 is built from 17 residues.

The rearrangement uses TRBV28 and TRBJ2-7; D is uncertain. V shed 5 bases and J shed 4 bases, with 12 bases lying between them. The CDR3 has 13 residues. CDR1 is MDHEN, CDR2 SYDVKM, per germline. The chain's CDR3 is CASSLRNVYEQYF. CDR3 DNA: TGTGCCAGCAGTCTTCGGAACGTATACGAGCAGTACTTC.

The table lists this clonotype with a few counts. This chain joins TRBV15 and TRBJ2-7, with D tentatively TRBD1 (6 bases). Looked up from germline, CDR1 is LNHNV and CDR2 is YYDKDF (reference sequence). The CDR3 consists of 15 residues. Deletions cut 3 bases from V and 4 bases from J, with 16 bases between. The CDR3 protein is CATSSRGSGNYEQYF. The DNA of the CDR3 is TGTGCCACCAGCAGCAGGGGCTCGGGGAATTACGAGCAGTACTTC.

The chain employs TRBV10-1 and TRBJ2-3, with a weak D call TRBD2 (6 bases). CDR3 length: 17 residues. Germline V gives CDR1 WNHNN, CDR2 SYGVQD (reference sequence). V was cut by 0 bases and J by 0 bases, with 13 bases left in between. The CDR3: CASSESILAPSTDTQYF. CDR3 coding DNA: TGCGCCAGCAGTGAGTCGATCCTAGCGCCTAGCACAGATACGCAGTATTTT.